This T cell receptor (beta chain) was captured by sequencing in a study of cytomegalovirus exposure and HLA in healthy donors. Study results and caveats: Whilst most TCR sequences proved rare, a subset of public TCRs occurred across many donors.

Amplification used 60 Vbeta primers and 13 Jbeta primers. Some clones are missing from TCRdb's copy, which holds only in-frame ones; the method was immunoSEQ multiplex PCR. The sample comprises some 120,000 clones, 74% of which are singletons, and about 2% rests with the top ten. As for this clone: The antigen remains undetermined.

V lost 6 bases to trimming and J lost 2 bases, with 5 bases between them. This CDR3 is 11 amino acids long. Germline-derived CDR1 and CDR2 are DFQATT and SNEGSKA (reference sequence). The chain joins TRBV20-1 to TRBJ2-1; unclear D gene. What was sequenced was PBMCs. This sequence originates from a human donor in good health. CDR3 residues: CSALPYNEQFF. Written as DNA, the CDR3 is TGCAGTGCCCTCCCCTACAATGAGCAGTTCTTC.